The entry below describes one TCR beta chain. Its specificity is not known. This entry is derived from a study of cytomegalovirus exposure and HLA in healthy donors. General study findings and limits: In a later analysis, 16,951 TCR beta sequences were associated with HLA alleles at 0.05 false discovery rate. A later analysis by the authors found several of the most significant clusters apparently linked to common viral pathogens.

PCR amplification relied on 60 Vbeta primers (plus 13 Jbeta primers). TCRdb keeps only in-frame clones here, not all; method: immunoSEQ multiplex PCR. This table has fewer than 250,000 clones, around 86% appearing once. Germline V gene sequence: CDR1 MDHEN, CDR2 SYDVKM. The V gene lost 6 bases and the J gene lost 6 bases, with 20 bases spanning the gap. This CDR3 has 15 amino acids. The donors comprised healthy bone marrow donors. The origin of this receptor is a woman between 50 and 59 years old in good health and CMV-seropositive. Sequenced input: PBMCs. The chain joins TRBV28 to TRBJ1-2; D may be TRBD1 (6 bases). CDR3 in amino acids: CASSHGSRGWNGYTF. DNA of the CDR3: TGTGCCAGCAGCCACGGATCAAGGGGGTGGAATGGCTACACCTTC.